This T cell receptor (beta chain) was identified during a study of Graves' ophthalmopathy and Graves' hyperthyroidism. RNA transcripts served as template for amplifying TCR beta CDR3 sequences. HTBI primers primed a first-round RT-PCR, and a second-round multiplex PCR followed. TCRdb passed the multiplex PCR reads through MiXCR, listing each CDR3 protein once. The sample has about half a million distinct CDR3 sequences, approximately 14% seen once; the top ten hold over 7.5%. Clinical symptoms and serum thyroxine were used for diagnosis; TRAb, thyroid ultrasound and orbital computed tomography were also relied on. The CDR3 runs 16 residues. The germline CDR1 and CDR2 sequences are ENHRY and SYGVKD. V lost 8 bases and J lost 2, with 20 bases in between.

The sequence was collected from a woman in her twenties or thirties with Graves' ophthalmopathy. Input material: blood. V and J are TRBV10-3 and TRBJ2-3; maybe TRBD2 (7 bases). The CDR3 protein is CAIGGGGGVSTDTQYF. The CDR3 DNA is TGTGCCATCGGTGGGGGGGGCGGGGTTTCCACAGATACGCAGTATTTT.